A single sample is the source of the 19 T cell receptor beta chains below, sequenced in a study of blood T cells in healthy people across ages. PCR was performed a second time for about 6 to 12 cycles using a sample-barcoded 5' primer and a J-beta primer mix. TCRdb re-derived calls from the 5' RACE reads in MiXCR, one entry per CDR3 protein. The top ten clones hold roughly 14% of a sample with about 650,000 distinct CDR3 sequences, roughly 30% of them seen once. Sequenced input: blood. The receptor source for this set is a woman aged 80 or over in good health.

As regards this clonotype: A much larger clone differs by one base, so this may be a read error. The chain couples TRBV4-3 to TRBJ2-5, with D maybe TRBD1 (6 bases). The germline CDR1 and CDR2 sequences are LGHNA and YSLEER. The CDR3 contains 15 residues. V dropped 0 bases and J dropped 11 bases, with 19 bases sitting between them. CDR3 amino acids: CASSQDAGAGNEQYF. The CDR3 DNA follows: TGCGCCAGCAGCCAAGATGCAGGGGCAGGCAATGAGCAGTACTTC.

Of note for this clonotype: A much more abundant neighbour one base away suggests this may be a read error. V and J are TRBV2 and TRBJ2-5; D remains unclear. Trimming took off 4 bases at V and 12 bases at J, with 15 bases between the two ends. This CDR3 is built from 12 residues. The V gene's germline CDR1 is SNHLY and CDR2 FYNNEI. CDR3 sequence reads: CASSVSTLSEYF. The CDR3 DNA is TGTGCCAGCAGTGTTTCCACTTTGAGTGAGTACTTC. The whole variable domain, filled in from reference TRBV2 and TRBJ2-5, reads EPEVTQTPSHQVTQMGQEVILRCVPISNHLYFYWYRQILGQKVEFLVSFYNNEISEKSEIFDDQFSVERPDGSNFTLKIRSTKLEDSAMYFCASSVSTLSEYFGPGTRLLVL.

The table lists this clonotype with many counts. The chain employs TRBV7-2 and TRBJ2-7; possible D gene TRBD1, 6 bases. This CDR3 comprises 15 residues. V was cut by 5 bases and J by 2 bases, with 16 bases left in between. The germline V gene has CDR1 SGHTA and CDR2 FQGNSA. The DNA of the CDR3 is TGTGCCAGCAGCACCACCGGGACAATACCCTACGAGCAGTACTTC. Residues: CASSTTGTIPYEQYF. Drawing the rest from reference TRBV7-2 and TRBJ2-7, the complete variable domain is GAGVSQSPSNKVTEKGKDVELRCDPISGHTALYWYRQSLGQGLEFLIYFQGNSAPDKSGLPSDRFSAERTGGSVSTLTIQRTQQEDSAVYLCASSTTGTIPYEQYFGPGTRLTVT.

This clonotype turned up a few times. The V and J genes are TRBV6-6 and TRBJ1-1, with 7 positions matching TRBD1. Looked up from germline, CDR1 is MNHNY and CDR2 is SVGAGI (reference sequence). The CDR3 extends over 15 amino acids. J was trimmed by 6 bases and V by 7 bases; bases with no gene match: 14. DNA for the CDR3: TGTGCCAGCACCCGCAGGGGGTCAAAAGGGGCTGAAGCTTTCTTT. Its protein product is CASTRRGSKGAEAFF.

This clonotype was detected ten times or more. The gene calls are TRBV6-1 and TRBJ1-2, with unresolved D. V was trimmed by 3 bases and J by 8 bases, leaving 16 bases between them. This CDR3 is built from 14 residues. The V gene's germline CDR1 is MNHNS and CDR2 SASEGT. Here the CDR3 DNA reads TGTGCCAGCAGTGACCCAGGATTCTTGGGGGGCTACACCTTC. Translated: CASSDPGFLGGYTF.

This clonotype came up many times. The junction does not match germline at one end; this may be a read error. The rearrangement joins TRBV3-1 to TRBJ1-2; D may be TRBD1 (5 bases). Germline values: CDR1 LGHDT, CDR2 YNNKEL (reference sequence). The CDR3 is made up of 15 amino acids. CDR3 nucleotide sequence: TGCGCCAGCAGCCAAGATCAGGGTACTAACTATGGCTACACCTTC. This codes for CASSQDQGTNYGYTF. Combining the CDR3 with reference TRBV3-1 and TRBJ1-2 gives the whole variable domain DTAVSQTPKYLVTQMGNDKSIKCEQNLGHDTMYWYKQDSKKFLKIMFSYNNKELIINETVPNRFSPKSPDKAHLNLHINSLELGDSAVYFCASSQDQGTNYGYTFGSGTRLTVV.

This clonotype occurred once. This rearrangement joins TRBV20-1 to TRBJ2-4; TRBD1 matches 11 bases. J was trimmed by 6 bases and V by 6 bases; bases with no gene match: 4. CDR3 size: 13 residues. Germline CDR1 DFQATT, CDR2 SNEGSKA (reference sequence). This chain's CDR3 is CSARTGGGNIQYF. The DNA of the CDR3 is TGCAGTGCACGGACAGGGGGCGGAAACATTCAGTACTTC.

At least ten counts were recorded for this clonotype. The CDR3 spells CASSYGRRGVHNSPLHF. The CDR3 nucleotides read TGTGCCAGCAGTTACGGGCGGAGAGGGGTCCATAATTCACCCCTCCACTTT. V gene TRBV6-6 combines with J gene TRBJ1-6; D is possibly TRBD1 (5 bases). CDR1 and CDR2 from the germline V gene are MNHNY and SVGAGI (reference sequence). Trimming took 2 bases from V and 5 from J, leaving 16 bases between them. The CDR3 spans 17 residues.

The chain is built from TRBV30 and TRBJ2-7; tentatively, D is TRBD2 (7 bases). The CDR3 is 13 amino acids. The germline V and J ends were trimmed by 5 bases and 5 bases, with 16 bases remaining between them. CDR1 and CDR2 from the germline V gene are GTSNPN and SVGIG (reference sequence). CDR3 sequence reads: CAWAGGALNEQYF. In DNA form, the CDR3 reads TGTGCCTGGGCTGGGGGGGCTTTGAACGAGCAGTACTTC.

This chain connects TRBV20-1 to TRBJ1-6; D not resolved. V lost 2 bases and J 5 bases, leaving 13 bases between the germline ends. Germline CDR1 and CDR2: DFQATT and SNEGSKA (reference sequence). The CDR3 length is 15 residues. Here the CDR3 DNA reads TGCAGTGCTAGAAAGTCAGGAGGGAATAATTCACCCCTCCACTTT. This translates into CSARKSGGNNSPLHF.

This clonotype was seen ten or more times. V and J are TRBV30 and TRBJ2-7; 12 bases line up with TRBD2. Germline trimming cut 6 bases from V and 3 bases from J; bases unmatched to any gene: 3. Germline CDR1 is GTSNPN and CDR2 is SVGIG (reference sequence). CDR3 length equals 13 residues. As DNA, the CDR3 is TGTGCCTGTCGACTAGCGGGGGTCTACGAGCAGTACTTC. This encodes CACRLAGVYEQYF.

Worth noting for this clonotype: Mismatch with germline at one junction end may stem from a read error. This chain uses TRBV5-5 with TRBJ2-7, with D possibly being TRBD1 (6 bases). Looked up from germline, CDR1 is SGHKS and CDR2 is YYEKEE (reference sequence). This CDR3 contains 15 residues. The CDR3 DNA reads TGTGCCAGCGGCCCTACGGGACACAGCTCCTACGAGCGGTACTTC. This encodes CASGPTGHSSYERYF.

The chain uses TRBV28 and TRBJ2-4; a weak D match, TRBD1 (6 bases). The CDR3 length is 18 residues. V was clipped by 9 bases and J by 0 bases, with 24 bases between them. Per the germline V gene, CDR1 is MDHEN and CDR2 is SYDVKM. The CDR3 DNA is TGTGCCAGTTCCCTCCCCCCTCGGACAGTACTAGCCAAAAACATTCAGTACTTC. This sequence encodes CASSLPPRTVLAKNIQYF.

This rearrangement joins TRBV5-1 to TRBJ1-1; D is ambiguous. The CDR3 loop spans 12 amino acids. Germline V gene sequence: CDR1 SGHRS, CDR2 YFSETQ. The ends were cut back, 5 bases at V and 1 base at J, with 6 bases in the middle. CDR3 sequence: CASRSANTEAFF. In DNA, the CDR3 is TGCGCCAGCAGGTCGGCGAACACTGAAGCTTTCTTT.

The chain recombines TRBV10-2 with TRBJ2-3; the D call may be TRBD1 or TRBD2 (5 bases each). Trimming stripped 4 bases from V and 4 bases from J, with 9 bases between. Germline assignment: CDR1 WSHSY and CDR2 SAAADI. The CDR3 is 13 amino acids. This CDR3 is CASSVGDADTQYF. The CDR3 nucleotides are TGCGCCAGCAGTGTCGGGGACGCAGATACGCAGTATTTT.

This clonotype was recorded many times. V gene TRBV9 combines with J gene TRBJ2-7; D may be TRBD1 or TRBD2 (5 bases each). The germline V gene has CDR1 SGDLS and CDR2 YYNGEE. The CDR3 is made up of 18 amino acids. The V end was cut by 3 bases, the J end by 0 bases, with 22 bases between. CDR3 amino acids: CASSAPPGAAEISYEQYF. In nucleotides, the CDR3 is TGTGCCAGCAGCGCCCCACCCGGGGCAGCTGAAATCTCCTACGAGCAGTACTTC.

As regards this clonotype: This may be a read error, as it is one base from a much larger clone. The chain has TRBV5-1 and TRBJ2-3, with D tentatively TRBD2 (6 bases). CDR3 length: 14 residues. The germline V and J ends were trimmed by 3 bases and 4 bases, with 12 bases remaining between them. Germline assignment: CDR1 SGHRS and CDR2 YFSETQ. This CDR3 is CASSWGVGADTQYF. The CDR3, as DNA: TGCGCCAGCAGCTGGGGGGTGGGCGCAGATACGCAGTATTTT.

The table lists this clonotype with many counts. V usage is TRBV14 and J usage is TRBJ2-5, with a tentative D call TRBD1 (6 bases). The V gene's germline CDR1 is SGHDN and CDR2 FVKESK. Trimming pared 0 bases from V and 4 bases from J, leaving 12 bases between. The CDR3 consists of 15 residues. The CDR3 reads CASSQDIVTGETQYF. As DNA, the CDR3 is TGTGCCAGCAGCCAAGATATCGTGACAGGAGAGACCCAGTACTTC.

The rearrangement uses TRBV12-3 or TRBV12-4 and TRBJ1-2, with D perhaps TRBD1 (5 bases). The CDR3 runs 14 residues. V lost 3 bases to trimming and J lost 0 bases, with 8 bases between them. CDR3 in amino acids: CASSFGGANYGYTF. DNA for the CDR3: TGTGCCAGCAGTTTCGGGGGTGCTAACTATGGCTACACCTTC.